A selection of T cell receptor beta chains follows, all from one sample in a study of Ad26.COV2.S vaccination and SARS-CoV-2 variants. Measured with immunoSEQ multiplex PCR; TCRdb has only the in-frame clones, and not every one. Of fewer than 500,000 clones in the sample, 90% were seen once. Specimen: peripheral blood, collected in a trial of Ad26.COV2.S vaccine versus placebo. The receptors originated from a person between 18 and 59 years old who received the Ad26.COV2.S COVID-19 vaccine or a placebo. Each CDR3 is given with its conserved first and last residue. D genes are given only for firm matches. Some rows have no size entry. The others give once, few or many, or a class for an expanded clone.

J gene: TRBJ2-3
clone size: .
V gene: TRBV3-1/TRBV3-2
D gene: .
CDR3 DNA: TGTGCCAGCAGCCTACCTGGGGGCACAGATACGCAGTATTTT
CDR3 protein: CASSLPGGTDTQYF

J gene: TRBJ1-6
clone size: .
V gene: TRBV4-3
D gene: .
CDR3 DNA: TGCGCCAGCAGCCAACGATCAGGGGTAGGTTCACCCCTCCACTTT
CDR3 protein: CASSQRSGVGSPLHF

J gene: TRBJ1-2
clone size: .
V gene: TRBV6-5
D gene: .
CDR3 DNA: TGTGCCAGCAGTTACTCTCGGGCACCCGGTAGTGGCTACACCTTC
CDR3 protein: CASSYSRAPGSGYTF

J gene: TRBJ2-3
clone size: .
V gene: TRBV7-9
D gene: TRBD2
CDR3 DNA: TGTGCCAGCAGCCGACTAGCGGGACGCACAGATACGCAGTATTTT
CDR3 protein: CASSRLAGRTDTQYF

J gene: TRBJ2-1
clone size: .
V gene: TRBV19
D gene: .
CDR3 DNA: TGTGCCAGTAGTATCTCGACCCTCGGAGGGAATGAGCAGTTCTTC
CDR3 protein: CASSISTLGGNEQFF

J gene: TRBJ2-3
clone size: .
V gene: TRBV24-1
D gene: TRBD2
CDR3 DNA: TGTGCCACCAGTGACCCCTCCGGACTAGCGGGAGGCACAGATACGCAGTATTTT
CDR3 protein: CATSDPSGLAGGTDTQYF

J gene: TRBJ2-1
clone size: once
V gene: TRBV7-8
D gene: .
CDR3 DNA: TGTGCCAGCAGCTCCCGAGGGGGCTACAATGAGCAGTTCTTC
CDR3 protein: CASSSRGGYNEQFF

J gene: TRBJ2-1
clone size: .
V gene: TRBV21-1
D gene: .
CDR3 DNA: TGTGCCAGCAGCAAGGGGGCTCCATGGTCCTACAATGAGCAGTTCTTC
CDR3 protein: CASSKGAPWSYNEQFF

J gene: TRBJ1-2
clone size: .
V gene: TRBV12-3/TRBV12-4
D gene: TRBD1
CDR3 DNA: TGTGCCAGCACCCAAGGGACAGCGCGTGGCTACACCTTC
CDR3 protein: CASTQGTARGYTF

J gene: TRBJ1-2
clone size: .
V gene: TRBV6-5
D gene: TRBD1
CDR3 DNA: TGTGCCATGGCGTTCGACAGGGCGGGTAACTATGGCTACACCTTC
CDR3 protein: CAMAFDRAGNYGYTF

J gene: TRBJ2-2
clone size: .
V gene: TRBV7-8
D gene: .
CDR3 DNA: TGTGCCAGCAGCTTAATCAGGGTAACAAACACCGGGGAGCTGTTTTTT
CDR3 protein: CASSLIRVTNTGELFF

J gene: TRBJ1-3
clone size: .
V gene: TRBV5-5
D gene: .
CDR3 DNA: TGTGCCAGCAGCTTTGCCAGTGGAAACACCATATATTTT
CDR3 protein: CASSFASGNTIYF

J gene: TRBJ2-3
clone size: once
V gene: TRBV19
D gene: .
CDR3 DNA: TGTGCCAGTAACCCCAGGCCAGGGACAGATACGCAGTATTTT
CDR3 protein: CASNPRPGTDTQYF

J gene: TRBJ1-4
clone size: .
V gene: TRBV6-1
D gene: .
CDR3 DNA: TGTGCCAGCAGTGAACTTTGGACAGCAACTAATGAAAAACTGTTTTTT
CDR3 protein: CASSELWTATNEKLFF

J gene: TRBJ1-4
clone size: few
V gene: TRBV7-9
D gene: TRBD1
CDR3 DNA: TGTGCCAGCAGCTCGGGGACAGGGATGGGGAGAGAAAAACTGTTTTTT
CDR3 protein: CASSSGTGMGREKLFF

J gene: TRBJ1-4
clone size: .
V gene: TRBV7-2
D gene: .
CDR3 DNA: TGTGCCAGCACCTACAGCGCAACTAATGAAAAACTGTTTTTT
CDR3 protein: CASTYSATNEKLFF

J gene: TRBJ1-1
clone size: .
V gene: TRBV18
D gene: TRBD1
CDR3 DNA: TGTGCCAGCTCACCACTGGACAGGATGAACACTGAAGCTTTCTTT
CDR3 protein: CASSPLDRMNTEAFF

J gene: TRBJ2-7
clone size: once
V gene: TRBV6-2/TRBV6-3
D gene: .
CDR3 DNA: TGTGCCAGCAGTTACCGGGATTCCTACGAGCAGTACTTC
CDR3 protein: CASSYRDSYEQYF

J gene: TRBJ2-7
clone size: once
V gene: TRBV5-6
D gene: .
CDR3 DNA: TGTGCCAGCAGCCCACGAGGGACCAGGGACTACGAGCAGTACTTC
CDR3 protein: CASSPRGTRDYEQYF

J gene: TRBJ2-7
clone size: .
V gene: TRBV4-1
D gene: TRBD1
CDR3 DNA: TGCGCCAGCAGCCAAGCGGGGACAGGCTCCTACGAGCAGTACTTC
CDR3 protein: CASSQAGTGSYEQYF

J gene: TRBJ2-1
clone size: .
V gene: TRBV3-1/TRBV3-2
D gene: .
CDR3 DNA: TGTGCCAGCAGCCCAGTTTTGGAGGAGGGGGGTGAGCAGTTCTTC
CDR3 protein: CASSPVLEEGGEQFF

J gene: TRBJ2-7
clone size: once
V gene: TRBV10-3
D gene: .
CDR3 DNA: TGTGCCATCAGTGAACGGCAGGGCCCCTACGAGCAGTACTTC
CDR3 protein: CAISERQGPYEQYF

J gene: TRBJ1-2
clone size: .
V gene: TRBV15
D gene: TRBD1
CDR3 DNA: TGTGCCACCAGCATTGGACAGGGGGCCGGCGACTATGGCTACACCTTC
CDR3 protein: CATSIGQGAGDYGYTF

J gene: TRBJ2-7
clone size: .
V gene: TRBV7-2
D gene: TRBD2
CDR3 DNA: TGTGCCAGCAGCTTTAGATTACGGGTAGCGGGTGGGTCCTACGAGCAGTACTTC
CDR3 protein: CASSFRLRVAGGSYEQYF

J gene: TRBJ2-5
clone size: .
V gene: TRBV7-9
D gene: .
CDR3 DNA: TGTGCCAGCAGCTTAGCGCCAGGGCCAGCACAAGAGACCCAGTACTTC
CDR3 protein: CASSLAPGPAQETQYF

J gene: TRBJ2-1
clone size: .
V gene: TRBV19
D gene: .
CDR3 DNA: TGTGCCAGTGGACAGATTTACAATGAGCAGTTCTTC
CDR3 protein: CASGQIYNEQFF

J gene: TRBJ2-2
clone size: .
V gene: TRBV5-1
D gene: .
CDR3 DNA: TGCGCCAGCAGCTTGAGGCAGGGCGGGGAGCTGTTTTTT
CDR3 protein: CASSLRQGGELFF

J gene: TRBJ1-6
clone size: .
V gene: TRBV28
D gene: .
CDR3 DNA: TGTGCCAGCAGCTCCGGGACGCCCAATTCACCCCTCCACTTT
CDR3 protein: CASSSGTPNSPLHF

J gene: TRBJ1-2
clone size: .
V gene: TRBV7-2
D gene: .
CDR3 DNA: TGTGCCAGCAGCCGGGGGGGGCTCTATGGCTACACCTTC
CDR3 protein: CASSRGGLYGYTF

J gene: TRBJ2-7
clone size: .
V gene: TRBV10-3
D gene: TRBD1
CDR3 DNA: TGTGCCATCAGGGACAGGGGTTACGAGCAGTACTTC
CDR3 protein: CAIRDRGYEQYF

J gene: TRBJ1-1
clone size: .
V gene: TRBV7-9
D gene: .
CDR3 DNA: TGTGCCAGCAGAGAGGGCCCTCCCCTCGGGGAAGCTTTCTTT
CDR3 protein: CASREGPPLGEAFF

J gene: TRBJ2-3
clone size: once
V gene: TRBV3-1/TRBV3-2
D gene: TRBD2
CDR3 DNA: TGTGCCAGCAGCCATGAAGATATAGCGGGAGTTGGGGCAACAGATACGCAGTATTTT
CDR3 protein: CASSHEDIAGVGATDTQYF

J gene: TRBJ1-5
clone size: .
V gene: TRBV19
D gene: TRBD1
CDR3 DNA: TGTGCCAGTAGGACGACAGGGGAGAGCAATCAGCCCCAGCATTTT
CDR3 protein: CASRTTGESNQPQHF

J gene: TRBJ2-1
clone size: once
V gene: TRBV7-9
D gene: .
CDR3 DNA: TGTGCCAGCAGCTTGGTAGGGGACGAGCAGTTCTTC
CDR3 protein: CASSLVGDEQFF

J gene: TRBJ2-5
clone size: .
V gene: TRBV3-1/TRBV3-2
D gene: .
CDR3 DNA: TGTGCCAGCAGCCAACCGAACAGACTTCAAGAGACCCAGTACTTC
CDR3 protein: CASSQPNRLQETQYF

J gene: TRBJ2-5
clone size: .
V gene: TRBV28
D gene: .
CDR3 DNA: TGTGCCAGCAGAACCATGGGGGGTACAGAGACCCAGTACTTC
CDR3 protein: CASRTMGGTETQYF

J gene: TRBJ2-7
clone size: .
V gene: TRBV5-5
D gene: TRBD1
CDR3 DNA: TGTGCCAGCAGGATGGGAGACGGACAGGGCTACGAGCAGTACTTC
CDR3 protein: CASRMGDGQGYEQYF

J gene: TRBJ2-1
clone size: .
V gene: TRBV28
D gene: .
CDR3 DNA: TGTGCCAGCAGTGCGTACAGGTTGGTGTCACCTAATGAGCAGTTCTTC
CDR3 protein: CASSAYRLVSPNEQFF

J gene: TRBJ2-7
clone size: .
V gene: TRBV27
D gene: TRBD2
CDR3 DNA: TGTGCCAGCAGTCCCAGACTAGCGGGAGGCTACGAGCAGTACTTC
CDR3 protein: CASSPRLAGGYEQYF

J gene: TRBJ2-7
clone size: .
V gene: TRBV4-2
D gene: TRBD1
CDR3 DNA: TGTGCCAGCAGCCAATCTGGGACAGGGGCGTACGAGCAGTACTTC
CDR3 protein: CASSQSGTGAYEQYF

J gene: TRBJ2-7
clone size: .
V gene: TRBV28
D gene: .
CDR3 DNA: TGTGCCAGCAGTTTAGCGGGCGGACTGTACGAGCAGTACTTC
CDR3 protein: CASSLAGGLYEQYF

J gene: TRBJ1-4
clone size: .
V gene: TRBV27
D gene: .
CDR3 DNA: TGTGCCAGCAGTAGGAACAGGGCCGAGGATGAAAAACTGTTTTTT
CDR3 protein: CASSRNRAEDEKLFF

J gene: TRBJ2-5
clone size: .
V gene: TRBV24-1
D gene: TRBD1
CDR3 DNA: TGTGCCACCAGTGACCCGGGGACAGGGGAAGAGACCCAGTACTTC
CDR3 protein: CATSDPGTGEETQYF

J gene: TRBJ1-2
clone size: .
V gene: TRBV7-2
D gene: TRBD1
CDR3 DNA: TGTGCCAGCAGCCCGGGGACAGCCCCTAACTATGGCTACACCTTC
CDR3 protein: CASSPGTAPNYGYTF

J gene: TRBJ2-6
clone size: .
V gene: TRBV5-6
D gene: TRBD1
CDR3 DNA: TGTGCCAGCAGCTGGGCCGAGACAGGGTTAGGGGCCAACGTCCTGACTTTC
CDR3 protein: CASSWAETGLGANVLTF

J gene: TRBJ2-3
clone size: .
V gene: TRBV9
D gene: .
CDR3 DNA: TGTGCCAGCAGCGTCTGGCGGGATTCCGGCACAGATACGCAGTATTTT
CDR3 protein: CASSVWRDSGTDTQYF

J gene: TRBJ2-6
clone size: .
V gene: TRBV5-1
D gene: .
CDR3 DNA: TGCGCCAGCAGCTTGGGAGGGGCTGGGGCCAACGTCCTGACTTTC
CDR3 protein: CASSLGGAGANVLTF

J gene: TRBJ1-2
clone size: .
V gene: TRBV4-2
D gene: .
CDR3 DNA: TGTGCCAGCAGCCAAGGGTTAGGCAGGGAAAAGATTAACTATGGCTACACCTTC
CDR3 protein: CASSQGLGREKINYGYTF

J gene: TRBJ2-3
clone size: .
V gene: TRBV7-2
D gene: TRBD1
CDR3 DNA: TGTGCCAGCAGCCCGGGGGGACAGGGCCCAGATACGCAGTATTTT
CDR3 protein: CASSPGGQGPDTQYF